What follows are 19 T cell receptor beta chains derived from one specimen sequenced in a study of beta chain features in type 1 diabetes. Study-level points and caveats: Shorter TCRB CDR3s, moderately but significantly so, marked every one of the four CD4+ subsets in Type 1 diabetes patients.

Investigators reverse transcribed all isolated RNA, so they sequenced expressed TCRB transcripts. The repertoire was sequenced with immunoSEQ multiplex PCR; TCRdb's copy has only in-frame clones and lacks some. Of 95,000 to 150,000 clones listed, less than 20% are singletons. Their antigens remain unidentified. Material: central memory CD4+ T cells from blood. The receptor source for this set is a man aged 25 to 45 with type 1 diabetes.

V and J are TRBV4-3 and TRBJ2-5, with D hard to call. V was pared by 1 base and J by 2 bases, with 11 bases between. In germline, CDR1 is LGHNA, CDR2 YSLEER. The CDR3 sequence is 15 residues long. Here the CDR3 DNA reads TGCGCCAGCAGCCAAGTACAAGGTTTTCAAGAGACCCAGTACTTC. Protein sequence: CASSQVQGFQETQYF.

The chain employs TRBV14 and TRBJ1-6; D perhaps matches TRBD1 (5 bases). With 4 bases removed from V and 10 bases from J, the gap between germline ends came to 11 bases. The germline V gene has CDR1 SGHDN and CDR2 FVKESK. The CDR3 is made up of 13 amino acids. As DNA, the CDR3 is TGTGCCAGCAGCCGGGGGGAGGGATCACCCCTCCACTTT. Amino acids: CASSRGEGSPLHF.

Many counts were recorded for this clone. The gene calls are TRBV28 and TRBJ2-1; D is perhaps TRBD1 or TRBD2 (5 bases each). Germline assignment: CDR1 MDHEN and CDR2 SYDVKM. The length of the CDR3 is 14 residues. V was shortened by 3 bases and J by 8 bases, with 14 bases between the two germline ends. CDR3 sequence: CASSFPTQGDEQFF. CDR3 coding DNA: TGTGCCAGCAGTTTCCCGACTCAGGGAGATGAGCAGTTCTTC.

This clone occurred a few times. The CDR3 reads CASSLARGEAFF. Here the CDR3 DNA reads TGTGCCAGCAGCTTAGCCCGAGGTGAAGCTTTCTTT. The chain combines TRBV7-9 with TRBJ1-1; D not resolved. CDR1 and CDR2 (germline): SEHNR, FQNEAQ (reference sequence). The V end was cut by 0 bases, the J end by 7 bases, with 6 bases between. CDR3 length: 12 amino acids.

This clone was observed a handful of times. The chain uses TRBV7-9 and TRBJ2-5; D gene ambiguous. Per the germline V gene, CDR1 is SEHNR and CDR2 is FQNEAQ (reference sequence). This CDR3 has 13 residues. Trimming removed 2 bases at V and 2 bases at J, with 6 bases between. CDR3 region: CASSLLAQETQYF. The DNA of the CDR3 is TGTGCCAGCAGCTTACTGGCACAAGAGACCCAGTACTTC.

There are a few counts of this clone. This sequence joins TRBV29-1 and TRBJ2-3, with 7 bases fitting TRBD2. This CDR3 has 16 residues. With V trimmed by 1 base and J by 5 bases, 12 bases remained unmatched. CDR1 is SQVTM, CDR2 ANQGSEA, per germline. CDR3 residues: CSVEALGDGGVDTQYF. In nucleotides, the CDR3 is TGCAGCGTTGAAGCTTTAGGAGATGGGGGGGTAGATACGCAGTATTTT.

With respect to this clone: The identical CDR3 is also encoded by other nucleotide sequences in the sample. The rearrangement links TRBV14 to TRBJ1-3; D remains ambiguous. Per germline, CDR1 SGHDN and CDR2 FVKESK. V was shortened by 8 bases and J by 1 base, with 12 bases between the two germline ends. The CDR3 length is 14 residues. The CDR3 is CASSPRASGNTIYF. DNA of the CDR3: TGTGCCAGCTCCCCCCGAGCTTCTGGAAACACCATATATTTT.

This chain connects TRBV9 to TRBJ2-3, with 10 bases aligning to TRBD1. Germline lookup yields CDR1 SGDLS and CDR2 YYNGEE. The CDR3 loop spans 17 amino acids. V was clipped by 4 bases and J by 2 bases; unmatched bases: 10. Here the CDR3 DNA reads TGTGCCAGCAGCCCAAGACAGGGGGCGAGATCCACAGATACGCAGTATTTT. Amino acid sequence: CASSPRQGARSTDTQYF.

A few counts support this clone. The V and J genes are TRBV10-3 and TRBJ2-3; 8 nucleotides line up with TRBD1. V lost 5 bases, J lost 2 bases, and 3 bases stayed unmatched. The CDR3 is 14 amino acids. Germline V gives CDR1 ENHRY, CDR2 SYGVKD. This CDR3 reads CAISPDRVTDTQYF. The CDR3 region has the DNA TGTGCCATCAGTCCGGACAGGGTCACAGATACGCAGTATTTT.

The chain combines TRBV6-1 with TRBJ2-3; the D gene is possibly TRBD2 (5 bases). The V gene's germline CDR1 is MNHNS and CDR2 SASEGT. The CDR3 has 11 residues. Trimming left V 5 bases short and J 9 bases short, with 9 bases between. CDR3 in amino acids: CASSSGPTQYF. As DNA, the CDR3 is TGTGCCAGCAGTAGCGGCCCCACGCAGTATTTT.

V gene TRBV10-3 combines with J gene TRBJ2-7; 9 bases are a match to TRBD2. J gave up 8 bases and V 5 bases, and 13 bases lay outside the gene matches. This CDR3 comprises 15 residues. Germline V lookup: CDR1 ENHRY, CDR2 SYGVKD. The CDR3 coding sequence is TGTGCCATCAGTTCTACCGGCGGGGGGGCCAATAAGCAGTACTTC. Amino acid sequence: CAISSTGGGANKQYF.

This clone occurred a few times. The rearrangement links TRBV28 to TRBJ2-6, with D tentatively TRBD1 or TRBD2 (5 bases each). Trimming shortened V by 6 bases and J by 2 bases, and 14 bases separated the two germline ends. The CDR3 contains 16 residues. Germline assignment: CDR1 MDHEN and CDR2 SYDVKM. In nucleotides, the CDR3 is TGTGCCAGCAGCCGGGGCTACGGGGCTGGGGCCAACGTCCTGACTTTC. Translation gives CASSRGYGAGANVLTF.

V and J are TRBV10-3 and TRBJ2-5; D gene uncertain. The CDR3 sequence is 14 residues long. With 2 bases removed from V and 1 base from J, the gap between germline ends came to 8 bases. Germline lookup yields CDR1 ENHRY and CDR2 SYGVKD. CDR3 sequence (DNA): TGTGCCATCAGTGAGGTCAATAGCCAAGAGACCCAGTACTTC. It specifies CAISEVNSQETQYF.

CDR3 sequence: CSVFRSGGAVGTQYF. In DNA, the CDR3 is TGCAGCGTTTTTCGTAGCGGGGGGGCCGTAGGGACCCAGTACTTC. This rearrangement joins TRBV29-1 to TRBJ2-5; 11 bases are a match to TRBD2. Germline lookup yields CDR1 SQVTM and CDR2 ANQGSEA. J gave up 7 bases and V 5 bases, and 12 bases lay outside the gene matches. The length of the CDR3 is 15 residues.

J is TRBJ2-5 and V is TRBV10-3; D not certain. Trimming took off 0 bases at V and 0 bases at J, with 8 bases between the two ends. Germline V CDR1 and CDR2: ENHRY, SYGVKD. This CDR3 has 15 amino acids. This chain's CDR3 is CAISESGQNQETQYF. CDR3 nucleotide sequence: TGTGCCATCAGTGAGTCGGGTCAGAACCAAGAGACCCAGTACTTC.

V and J are TRBV27 and TRBJ2-3; no reliable D call. The V gene's germline CDR1 is MNHEY and CDR2 SMNVEV (reference sequence). V was cut by 7 bases and J by 0 bases, with 11 bases left in between. This CDR3 has 14 amino acids. Here the CDR3 DNA reads TGTGCCAGCAAGACCCAAGGGAGCACAGATACGCAGTATTTT. It codes for CASKTQGSTDTQYF.

This chain connects TRBV18 to TRBJ2-1, with 7 bases lining up with TRBD1. The CDR3 has 17 amino acids. Germline CDR1 KGHSH, CDR2 LQKENI. The V gene end was trimmed by 2 bases and the J gene end by 4 bases; junction bases not matched to a gene: 11. DNA for the CDR3: TGTGCCAGCTCACCAACGCGATTAGGGACAGATTACAATGAGCAGTTCTTC. Encoded protein: CASSPTRLGTDYNEQFF.

This clone was found a few times. Other DNA sequences within the sample encode an identical CDR3. The chain is built from TRBV28 and TRBJ2-2, with D unresolved. V was clipped by 2 bases and J by 2 bases, with 9 bases between them. Germline assignment: CDR1 MDHEN and CDR2 SYDVKM. This CDR3 is 15 amino acids long. In DNA, the CDR3 is TGTGCCAGCAGTTTAGGCCACCTAAACACCGGGGAGCTGTTTTTT. It is translated as CASSLGHLNTGELFF.

The V call is TRBV7-2, the J call TRBJ2-5; D is possibly TRBD1 (5 bases). Germline assignment: CDR1 SGHTA and CDR2 FQGNSA. The CDR3 totals 15 residues. V was shortened by 1 base and J by 1 base, with 10 bases between the two germline ends. The CDR3 sequence is CASSLEGIVQETQYF. CDR3 in DNA: TGTGCCAGCAGCTTAGAGGGGATAGTCCAAGAGACCCAGTACTTC.